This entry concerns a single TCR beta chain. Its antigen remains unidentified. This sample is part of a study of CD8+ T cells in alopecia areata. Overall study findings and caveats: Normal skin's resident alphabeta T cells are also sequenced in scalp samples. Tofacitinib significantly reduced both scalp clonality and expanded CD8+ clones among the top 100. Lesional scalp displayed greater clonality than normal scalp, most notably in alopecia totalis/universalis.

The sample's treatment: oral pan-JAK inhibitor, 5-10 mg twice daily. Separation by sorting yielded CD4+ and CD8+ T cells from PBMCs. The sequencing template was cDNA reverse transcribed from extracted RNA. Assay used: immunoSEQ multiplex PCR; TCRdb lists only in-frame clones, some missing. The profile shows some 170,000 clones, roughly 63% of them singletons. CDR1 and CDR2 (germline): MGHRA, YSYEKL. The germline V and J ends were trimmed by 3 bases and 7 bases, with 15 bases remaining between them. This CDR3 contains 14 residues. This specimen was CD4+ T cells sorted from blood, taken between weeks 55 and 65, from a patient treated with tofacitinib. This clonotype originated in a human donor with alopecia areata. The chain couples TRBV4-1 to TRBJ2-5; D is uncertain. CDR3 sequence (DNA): TGCGCCAGCAGCCAGGGAAACAGTCCGCGGACCCAGTACTTC. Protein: CASSQGNSPRTQYF.